These T cell receptor beta chains were read from a single sample in a study of T-cell reconstitution after alpha-beta-depleted transplantation in children. MiXCR was run by TCRdb on the PCR reads, yielding one entry per CDR3 protein. The sample carries about 600,000 distinct CDR3 sequences, 23% recorded once. Material: PBMCs, mostly from graft donor cells, obtained 360 days after TCRalphabeta/CD19-depleted stem cell transplant. Every receptor here comes from a boy younger than two who had a stem cell transplant for acute myeloid leukemia, so the T cells may come from the graft donor. CDR3s include the opening cysteine and the closing phenylalanine or tryptophan. A D gene is named only where the DNA matches it firmly. Expanded clones get a size class; other rows say once, few or many, or leave the size out.

-	TRBV27	-	TRBJ1-4	CASSDATNEKLFF	TGTGCCAGCTCTGACGCAACTAATGAAAAACTGTTTTTT
few	TRBV20-1	-	TRBJ2-7	CSARDTDTPFSYEQYF	TGCAGTGCTAGAGATACGGACACCCCTTTCTCCTACGAGCAGTACTTC
-	TRBV5-1	-	TRBJ1-1	CASSFRPDSMNTEAFF	TGCGCCAGCAGCTTTCGCCCGGACAGTATGAACACTGAAGCTTTCTTT
-	TRBV3-1	-	TRBJ2-7	CASSQVGVTSYEQYF	TGTGCCAGCAGCCAGGTCGGGGTAACCTCCTACGAGCAGTACTTC
many	TRBV20-1	TRBD1	TRBJ2-3	CSAWDRGPDTQYF	TGCAGTGCTTGGGACAGGGGACCAGATACGCAGTATTTT
-	TRBV12-3/TRBV12-4	TRBD1	TRBJ1-1	CASSLAIGQGEGNTEAFF	TGTGCCAGCAGTTTAGCGATTGGACAGGGTGAAGGAAACACTGAAGCTTTCTTT
many	TRBV20-1	TRBD2	TRBJ2-1	CSARRRGLGRDEQFF	TGCAGTGCTAGAAGAAGGGGCCTCGGGAGGGATGAGCAGTTCTTC
-	TRBV5-4	-	TRBJ1-1	CASSLGVLRGASEAFF	TGTGCCAGCAGCCTGGGGGTCCTCCGAGGGGCCTCTGAAGCTTTCTTT
few	TRBV12-3/TRBV12-4	-	TRBJ2-4	CASGVAEAKNIQYF	TGTGCCAGTGGGGTAGCTGAAGCCAAAAACATTCAGTACTTC
-	TRBV20-1	-	TRBJ2-5	CSARDLGGGLTHSGTQYF	TGCAGTGCTAGAGATCTAGGAGGAGGACTAACGCACTCGGGGACCCAGTACTTC
-	TRBV4-3	TRBD1	TRBJ2-3	CASSQEVGTGVTDTQYF	TGCGCCAGCAGCCAAGAAGTCGGGACAGGGGTGACAGATACGCAGTATTTT
-	TRBV24-1	-	TRBJ1-5	CATSVWGTNNQPQHF	TGTGCCACCAGTGTGTGGGGGACGAACAATCAGCCCCAGCATTTT
-	TRBV19	-	TRBJ1-5	CASSIRQLLFSNQPQHF	TGTGCCAGTAGTATACGACAGCTTCTATTTAGCAATCAGCCCCAGCATTTT
few	TRBV6-5	-	TRBJ2-3	CASSYSRVGRADTQYF	TGTGCCAGCAGTTACTCGAGGGTAGGAAGGGCAGATACGCAGTATTTT
many	TRBV6-1	-	TRBJ1-1	CASIRPGTGNTEAFF	TGTGCCAGCATCCGCCCCGGGACGGGGAACACTGAAGCTTTCTTT
many	TRBV7-2	-	TRBJ2-3	CASRKTGDTQYF	TGTGCCAGCAGAAAGACGGGGGATACGCAGTATTTT
-	TRBV7-3	TRBD2	TRBJ2-3	CASSLGPGLARMDTQYF	TGTGCCAGCAGCCTCGGTCCGGGACTAGCGAGGATGGATACGCAGTATTTT
many	TRBV12-3/TRBV12-4	-	TRBJ2-3	CASTGRVSSSEVAQYF	TGTGCCAGCACCGGCAGGGTGAGCTCTTCGGAGGTGGCGCAGTATTTT
few	TRBV11-3	-	TRBJ2-2	CASSLGAATGELFF	TGTGCCAGCAGCTTAGGCGCCGCTACCGGGGAGCTGTTTTTT
many	TRBV4-3	-	TRBJ1-3	CASSQGRKKHGNTIYF	TGCGCCAGCAGCCAAGGTCGGAAGAAGCATGGAAACACCATATATTTT
few	TRBV24-1	-	TRBJ1-6	CATRLYSGTPSSYNSPLHF	TGTGCCACCAGATTGTATTCCGGGACACCGAGCTCCTATAATTCACCCCTCCACTTT
-	TRBV28	TRBD1	TRBJ2-5	CASSSRTGGYETQYF	TGTGCCAGCAGCTCTAGGACAGGGGGCTACGAGACCCAGTACTTC
-	TRBV12-3/TRBV12-4	-	TRBJ2-5	CASTPARGSGAETQYF	TGTGCCAGCACCCCCGCGCGAGGGAGCGGAGCGGAGACCCAGTACTTC
many	TRBV7-2	-	TRBJ2-7	CASSQYSYEQYF	TGTGCCAGCAGCCAGTACTCCTACGAGCAGTACTTC
many	TRBV4-3	-	TRBJ2-3	CASSQGVDTQYF	TGCGCCAGCAGCCAAGGTGTGGATACGCAGTATTTT
-	TRBV6-2/TRBV6-3	TRBD2	TRBJ2-1	CASSKGLGVGNEQFF	TGTGCCAGCAGTAAGGGACTAGGAGTCGGCAATGAGCAGTTCTTC
few	TRBV20-1	-	TRBJ1-2	CSARPQGGTYGYTF	TGCAGTGCCCGGCCCCAGGGAGGAACCTATGGCTACACCTTC
few	TRBV6-1	TRBD2	TRBJ2-1	CASSRTLAGGYNEQFF	TGTGCCAGCAGTCGAACCCTAGCGGGGGGCTACAATGAGCAGTTCTTC